One and the same sample provided the 12 T cell receptor beta chains below, sequenced in a study of shared clonotypes between healthy human individuals. Terminally differentiated effector memory CD45RA+ cells were left out of the naive CD8 fraction, which was CD45RO-negative and positively selected for CCR7. This table comes from immunoSEQ multiplex PCR, and its TCRdb copy is limited to in-frame clones, with some not included. The table shows more than 550,000 clones, with 92% occurring only once. The specimen was naive CD8+ T cells sorted from blood. The receptors were sampled from a man aged 25 to 45 in good health.

The V and J genes are TRBV5-5 and TRBJ2-1; D is uncertain. CDR3 length equals 13 residues. Trimming stripped 6 bases from V and 0 bases from J, with 7 bases between. Looked up from germline, CDR1 is SGHKS and CDR2 is YYEKEE (reference sequence). This CDR3 is CASKAVSYNEQFF. CDR3 bases: TGTGCCAGCAAGGCGGTCTCCTACAATGAGCAGTTCTTC.

This chain uses TRBV29-1 with TRBJ1-1; D is possibly TRBD1 (6 bases). This CDR3 is 11 amino acids long. V was cut by 5 bases and J by 3 bases, with 7 bases left in between. The germline gives CDR1 SQVTM, CDR2 ANQGSEA. As DNA, the CDR3 is TGCAGCGTTAGGGGGGACACTGAAGCTTTCTTT. Translation gives CSVRGDTEAFF.

A remark on this clone: The junction departs from the called germline gene at one end, perhaps through a read error. The chain carries TRBV7-7 and TRBJ2-7; 10 positions agree with TRBD1. Germline-derived CDR1 and CDR2 are SSHAT and FNYEAQ (reference sequence). The CDR3 spans 16 residues. The CDR3 is CASSLGGDRGSYEQYF. CDR3 sequence (DNA): TGTGCTAGCAGCTTAGGAGGGGACAGGGGCTCCTACGAGCAGTACTTC. Full variable domain (outside the CDR3, taken from reference TRBV7-7 and TRBJ2-7): GAGVSQSPRYKVTKRGQDVTLRCDPISSHATLYWYQQALGQGPEFLTYFNYEAQPDKSGLPSDRFSAERPEGSISTLTIQRTEQRDSAMYRCASSLGGDRGSYEQYFGPGTRLTVT.

CDR3 DNA: TGTGCCAGCAGCTTAGCAGGGAGTTTCATTCAGTACTTC. Residues: CASSLAGSFIQYF. This chain uses TRBV11-2 with TRBJ2-4; D assignment may be TRBD1 or TRBD2 (5 bases each). Per the germline V gene, CDR1 is SGHAT and CDR2 is FQNNGV. V lost 1 base and J 9 bases, leaving 10 bases between the germline ends. This CDR3 comprises 13 residues.

The V and J genes are TRBV28 and TRBJ1-2; 7 nucleotides line up with TRBD1. Germline-derived CDR1 and CDR2 are MDHEN and SYDVKM. The CDR3 consists of 15 residues. V lost 6 bases to trimming and J lost 0 bases; unmatched junction nucleotides: 7. The CDR3 DNA reads as TGTGCCAGCAGAGACAGGGAAGGCCCTAACTATGGCTACACCTTC. This codes for CASRDREGPNYGYTF.

V usage is TRBV16 and J usage is TRBJ1-5; D may be TRBD1 (6 bases). The germline gives CDR1 KGHSY, CDR2 FQNENV. The CDR3 loop spans 14 amino acids. Trimming left V 3 bases short and J 4 bases short, with 10 bases between. For the CDR3, the DNA is TGTGCCAGCAGCCAGTATACAGGGAATCAGCCCCAGCATTTT. Encoded protein: CASSQYTGNQPQHF.

The chain employs TRBV18 and TRBJ2-1, with 8 bases identical to TRBD2. The germline gives CDR1 KGHSH, CDR2 LQKENI. V gave up 0 bases and J gave up 5 bases; unmatched junction bases: 9. The CDR3 totals 17 residues. The CDR3 loop is CASSPPVTSGPNNEQFF. The CDR3 bases are TGTGCCAGCTCACCACCGGTAACTAGCGGACCAAACAATGAGCAGTTCTTC.

The chain uses TRBV11-2 and TRBJ2-7; D not certain. Germline CDR1 and CDR2: SGHAT and FQNNGV. The V end was cut by 8 bases, the J end by 1 base, with 18 bases between. The CDR3 sequence is 15 residues long. CDR3 sequence reads: CASPEESGDSYEQYF. The DNA for the CDR3 is TGTGCCAGCCCCGAGGAGTCAGGCGATTCCTACGAGCAGTACTTC.

The chain is built from TRBV18 and TRBJ2-3; no reliable D call. CDR1 and CDR2 from the germline V gene are KGHSH and LQKENI. V lost 2 bases, J lost 3 bases, and 9 bases lay in between. The CDR3 covers 14 residues. The CDR3 loop reads CASSPYERTDTQYF. The CDR3 DNA reads as TGTGCCAGCTCACCATACGAACGGACAGATACGCAGTATTTT.

The chain employs TRBV29-1 and TRBJ2-7; D not resolved. CDR1 is SQVTM, CDR2 ANQGSEA, per germline. Trimming pared 3 bases from V and 2 bases from J, leaving 14 bases between. The CDR3 loop spans 14 amino acids. This CDR3 reads CSVDGGQETYEQYF. DNA of the CDR3: TGCAGCGTTGACGGTGGGCAGGAAACCTACGAGCAGTACTTC.

The J gene is TRBJ2-7, the V gene TRBV28, with D possibly being TRBD1 (6 bases). V was trimmed by 6 bases and J by 0 bases, leaving 18 bases between them. This CDR3 has 16 residues. The V gene's germline CDR1 is MDHEN and CDR2 SYDVKM. The CDR3 here is CASRTGRGPSSYEQYF. CDR3 nucleotide sequence: TGTGCCAGCAGGACCGGCAGGGGACCGAGCTCCTACGAGCAGTACTTC.

In this sample, this clone turned up once. The rearrangement joins TRBV7-2 to TRBJ2-7, with 7 nucleotides matching TRBD2. The CDR3 length is 15 residues. The germline V gene has CDR1 SGHTA and CDR2 FQGNSA. The trim removed 1 base at V and 1 base at J, leaving 4 bases unmatched. This CDR3 is CASSLVGLPSYEQYF. CDR3 bases: TGTGCCAGCAGCTTAGTGGGACTACCGTCCTACGAGCAGTACTTC.